The 5 T cell receptor beta chains below were found in one sample sequenced in a study of T-cell reconstitution after alpha-beta-depleted transplantation in children. Unique molecular identifiers were incorporated into the prepared TCRbeta library. Via MiXCR, TCRdb re-called the PCR reads, giving one row per CDR3 protein. The data show 800,000 to 1,000,000 distinct CDR3 sequences, with less than 30% seen just once and 28% held by the top ten. This material consisted of PBMCs, mostly from graft donor cells, taken 360 days after TCRalphabeta/CD19-depleted stem cell transplant. These receptor sequences come from a boy under two years old who had a stem cell transplant for SCID, so the T cells may come from the graft donor.

J is TRBJ1-5 and V is TRBV15, with D hard to call. CDR3 length equals 14 residues. Trimming cost V 3 bases and J 0 bases, with 6 bases left between them. Looked up from germline, CDR1 is LNHNV and CDR2 is YYDKDF (reference sequence). The CDR3 DNA is TGTGCCACCAGCAGCATAGATAGCAATCAGCCCCAGCATTTT. It is translated as CATSSIDSNQPQHF.

CDR3 sequence: CASTERAPYNEQFF. In DNA, the CDR3 is TGTGCCAGCACAGAGCGGGCCCCCTACAATGAGCAGTTCTTC. V is TRBV12-3 or TRBV12-4 and J is TRBJ2-1; a possible D gene is TRBD2 (6 bases). Trimming removed 7 bases from V and 2 bases from J, with 12 bases in between. CDR3 length: 14 residues.

This chain uses TRBV6-1 with TRBJ1-5; tentatively, D is TRBD1 (5 bases). The CDR3 consists of 14 residues. The germline V and J ends were trimmed by 2 bases and 6 bases, with 11 bases remaining between them. CDR1 MNHNS and CDR2 SASEGT come from the germline V gene. CDR3 residues: CASSERAGFQPQHF. CDR3 nucleotide sequence: TGTGCCAGCAGTGAACGTGCAGGGTTTCAGCCCCAGCATTTT.

The table lists this clonotype with a few counts. J is TRBJ1-1 and V is TRBV29-1; D is ambiguous. This CDR3 region has 15 residues. Germline V gives CDR1 SQVTM, CDR2 ANQGSEA. The V end lost 4 bases, the J end lost 1 base, and 16 bases lay between the germline ends. The CDR3 bases are TGCAGCGTTGGGAGAAGCACCTTGGGGAACACTGAAGCTTTCTTT. Amino acid sequence: CSVGRSTLGNTEAFF.

The chain has TRBV6-2 or TRBV6-3 and TRBJ1-2; 7 nucleotides align to TRBD1. Germline values: CDR1 MNHEY, CDR2 SVGEGT. The CDR3 is made up of 12 amino acids. The V and J ends lost 6 bases and 5 bases, in that order; junction bases with no gene match: 3. CDR3 loop: CASSKQGYGYTF. The CDR3 nucleotides read TGTGCCAGCAGCAAACAGGGGTATGGCTACACCTTC.